Listed here are 11 T cell receptor beta chains from one sample, sequenced in a study of T cell responses to AZD1222 COVID-19 vaccine. Profiled with immunoSEQ multiplex PCR; TCRdb holds only in-frame clones, not every one. In the table there are about 150,000 clones, about nine tenths of which are singletons. The starting material was peripheral blood, obtained on day 0 of AZD1222 vaccination. These TCRs come from an adult in good health.

The chain is built from TRBV19 and TRBJ1-6; D uncertain. The germline V gene encodes CDR1 LNHDA and CDR2 SQIVND (reference sequence). This CDR3 contains 15 residues. Trimming stripped 3 bases from V and 6 bases from J, with 12 bases between. CDR3 DNA sequence: TGTGCCAGTAGTATCTCTGTATCCGCTAATTCACCCCTCCACTTT. The encoded protein is CASSISVSANSPLHF.

The V and J genes are TRBV7-9 and TRBJ1-3; D might be TRBD1 (6 bases). The germline V and J ends were trimmed by 6 bases and 4 bases, with 16 bases remaining between them. This CDR3 is 15 amino acids long. CDR1 is SEHNR and CDR2 is FQNEAQ in the germline V gene (reference sequence). The CDR3 loop reads CASRQTGEWGNTIYF. For the CDR3, the DNA is TGTGCCAGCAGGCAGACAGGAGAATGGGGAAACACCATATATTTT.

V is TRBV29-1 and J is TRBJ2-7; 9 bases match TRBD1. V shed 6 bases, J shed 4 bases, and the junction held 7 bases outside the gene matches. In germline, CDR1 is SQVTM, CDR2 ANQGSEA. The CDR3 has 13 amino acids. The CDR3 DNA is TGCAGCGTCCGGACAGGGGAGTATTACGAGCAGTACTTC. The encoded protein is CSVRTGEYYEQYF.

V is TRBV5-4 and J is TRBJ2-1; 9 nucleotides align to TRBD1. J gave up 4 bases and V 4 bases, and 6 bases lay outside the gene matches. The CDR3 covers 15 residues. The germline V gene encodes CDR1 SGHNT and CDR2 YYREEE (reference sequence). CDR3 region: CASSRDREEYNEQFF. The DNA for the CDR3 is TGTGCCAGCAGCCGGGACAGGGAAGAATACAATGAGCAGTTCTTC.

The chain combines TRBV5-4 with TRBJ2-2, with 11 bases that match TRBD2. Per the germline V gene, CDR1 is SGHNT and CDR2 is YYREEE (reference sequence). V shed 4 bases, J shed 1 base, and the junction held 9 bases outside the gene matches. The CDR3 runs to 18 residues. The CDR3 spells CASSPSKTSGVNTGELFF. CDR3 nucleotide sequence: TGTGCCAGCAGCCCTTCGAAGACTAGCGGGGTGAACACCGGGGAGCTGTTTTTT. The full variable domain, rest sourced from reference TRBV5-4 and TRBJ2-2, is ETGVTQSPTHLIKTRGQQVTLRCSSQSGHNTVSWYQQALGQGPQFIFQYYREEENGRGNFPPRFSGLQFPNYSSELNVNALELDDSALYLCASSPSKTSGVNTGELFFGEGSRLTVL.

The chain links TRBV7-3 to TRBJ1-1; unclear D gene. Germline loops: CDR1 SGHTA, CDR2 FQGTGA. This CDR3 comprises 13 residues. Trimming stripped 6 bases from V and 1 base from J, with 9 bases between. CDR3 bases: TGTGCCAGCAGATTGGACGGGAACACTGAAGCTTTCTTT. Amino acids: CASRLDGNTEAFF.

The chain employs TRBV11-2 and TRBJ1-4; no definite D call. The CDR3 contains 14 residues. The germline CDR1 and CDR2 sequences are SGHAT and FQNNGV. Trimming stripped 0 bases from V and 4 bases from J, with 6 bases between. As DNA, the CDR3 is TGTGCCAGCAGCTTAGACGCTCATAATGAAAAACTGTTTTTT. Translating gives CASSLDAHNEKLFF.

This sequence joins TRBV7-2 and TRBJ1-6; 9 bases align to TRBD1. This CDR3 spans 17 amino acids. Trimming at V came to 5 bases and at J to 10 bases, leaving 15 bases not matched to a gene. Per germline, CDR1 SGHTA and CDR2 FQGNSA. The CDR3 sequence is CASSVSRTGAPRSPLHF. The CDR3 DNA reads TGTGCCAGCAGCGTATCTAGGACAGGGGCCCCTAGGTCACCCCTCCACTTT.

The V call is TRBV18, the J call TRBJ2-2, with a possible D match to TRBD2 (5 bases). The CDR3 totals 17 residues. Germline assignment: CDR1 KGHSH and CDR2 LQKENI. Trimming took 3 bases from V and 2 from J, leaving 16 bases between them. The DNA of the CDR3 is TGTGCCAGCTCACCCCCAGGACTCTACATAAACACCGGGGAGCTGTTTTTT. Translating it yields CASSPPGLYINTGELFF. The whole variable domain, remainder taken from reference TRBV18 and TRBJ2-2, is NAGVMQNPRHLVRRRGQEARLRCSPMKGHSHVYWYRQLPEEGLKFMVYLQKENIIDESGMPKERFSAEFPKEGPSILRIQQVVRGDSAAYFCASSPPGLYINTGELFFGEGSRLTVL.

The chain combines TRBV9 with TRBJ1-5; D is perhaps TRBD1 (5 bases). Germline-derived CDR1 and CDR2 are SGDLS and YYNGEE. The CDR3 spans 14 residues. Trimming took off 2 bases at V and 6 bases at J, with 12 bases between the two ends. The CDR3 sequence: CASSVEGAGQPQHF. CDR3 nucleotides: TGTGCCAGCAGCGTCGAAGGGGCGGGTCAGCCCCAGCATTTT.

This clone appeared a single time. This chain joins TRBV28 and TRBJ2-4; D may be TRBD1 (5 bases). CDR3 length: 12 amino acids. Germline CDR1 MDHEN, CDR2 SYDVKM. Trimming took 7 bases from V and 5 from J, leaving 9 bases between them. The CDR3 bases are TGTGCCAGCAAGGGGCCACAAAACATTCAGTACTTC. It codes for CASKGPQNIQYF. The full variable domain, in which reference TRBV28 and TRBJ2-4 provide the parts outside the CDR3, is DVKVTQSSRYLVKRTGEKVFLECVQDMDHENMFWYRQDPGLGLRLIYFSYDVKMKEKGDIPEGYSVSREKKERFSLILESASTNQTSMYLCASKGPQNIQYFGAGTRLSVL.